These 30 T cell receptor beta chains share one sample of origin, sequenced in a study of cytomegalovirus exposure and HLA in healthy donors. The PCR was carried out with 60 Vbeta primers and 13 Jbeta primers. The method was immunoSEQ multiplex PCR; TCRdb's version includes in-frame clones alone and lacks a portion of them. In the table there are around 130,000 clones, over 75% of which are singletons. The sample comprised PBMCs. The source of these receptors is a man in his forties or fifties in good health and CMV-seronegative.

This clone showed up just once. The chain couples TRBV6-5 to TRBJ2-7, with 8 bases lining up with TRBD1. Germline CDR1 MNHEY, CDR2 SVGAGI. The V gene end was trimmed by 2 bases and the J gene end by 5 bases; junction bases not matched to a gene: 5. This CDR3 region has 14 residues. This CDR3 reads CASSYGDRRHEQYF. Here the CDR3 DNA reads TGTGCCAGCAGTTACGGGGACAGGCGCCACGAGCAGTACTTC.

The CDR3 protein is CAWSRTQYGYTF. The DNA for the CDR3 is TGTGCCTGGAGTAGGACACAGTATGGCTACACCTTC. The V call is TRBV30, the J call TRBJ1-2; a weak D match, TRBD1 (5 bases). Per the germline V gene, CDR1 is GTSNPN and CDR2 is SVGIG (reference sequence). The CDR3 extends over 12 amino acids. The germline V and J ends were trimmed by 2 bases and 5 bases, with 9 bases remaining between them.

The V and J genes are TRBV4-2 and TRBJ1-4; D is unclear. CDR3 length: 17 amino acids. Trimming took 0 bases from V and 5 from J, leaving 16 bases between them. Germline lookup yields CDR1 LGHNA and CDR2 YNFKEQ. CDR3 sequence reads: CASSQDGLRRVNEKLFF. CDR3 nucleotide sequence: TGTGCCAGCAGCCAAGATGGTTTGCGGCGGGTGAATGAAAAACTGTTTTTT.

The chain employs TRBV29-1 and TRBJ2-1; TRBD1 might be the D (5 bases). Germline V CDR1 and CDR2: SQVTM, ANQGSEA. The CDR3 runs 13 residues. Trimming pared 8 bases from V and 1 base from J, leaving 12 bases between. The CDR3 DNA reads TGCAGCATCGTTACAGGTTCCTACAATGAGCAGTTCTTC. Its translation is CSIVTGSYNEQFF.

This sequence joins TRBV9 and TRBJ1-2, with unresolved D. Germline CDR1 reads SGDLS; CDR2 reads YYNGEE. Trimming removed 0 bases at V and 3 bases at J, with 6 bases between. This CDR3 spans 13 amino acids. The CDR3 nucleotides read TGTGCCAGCAGCGTAGAGCTCCACTATGGCTACACCTTC. This sequence encodes CASSVELHYGYTF.

This sequence joins TRBV10-3 and TRBJ2-3, with TRBD1 identical over 7 bases. The V gene's germline CDR1 is ENHRY and CDR2 SYGVKD. V lost 6 bases and J lost 3; bases outside the gene matches: 3. This CDR3 is 13 amino acids long. CDR3 nucleotides: TGTGCCATCAGAGGGACAGTAACAGATACGCAGTATTTT. Translating it yields CAIRGTVTDTQYF.

J is TRBJ1-4 and V is TRBV18, with TRBD1 matching 7 bases. V lost 4 bases, J lost 6 bases, and 5 bases stayed unmatched. Germline V CDR1 and CDR2: KGHSH, LQKENI. CDR3 length: 14 residues. CDR3 nucleotide sequence: TGTGCCAGCTCACGAGACAGGGAGGATGAAAAACTGTTTTTT. Its protein is CASSRDREDEKLFF. Together with reference TRBV18 and TRBJ1-4, the CDR3 gives the full variable domain: NAGVMQNPRHLVRRRGQEARLRCSPMKGHSHVYWYRQLPEEGLKFMVYLQKENIIDESGMPKERFSAEFPKEGPSILRIQQVVRGDSAAYFCASSRDREDEKLFFGSGTQLSVL.

The genes are TRBV9 and TRBJ2-7, with D possibly being TRBD2 (6 bases). Trimming cost V 1 base and J 5 bases, with 16 bases left between them. Germline values: CDR1 SGDLS, CDR2 YYNGEE. The CDR3 length is 15 residues. This CDR3 is CASSVSPGSGDEQYF. CDR3 DNA sequence: TGTGCCAGCAGCGTATCCCCCGGGAGTGGGGACGAGCAGTACTTC.

The rearrangement uses TRBV5-1 and TRBJ2-1; 11 bases are shared with TRBD2. Per the germline V gene, CDR1 is SGHRS and CDR2 is YFSETQ. The CDR3 is 18 amino acids. V dropped 4 bases and J dropped 7; count of bases not matched to a gene: 16. The CDR3: CASSRLAGTDTLWNEQFF. The CDR3 nucleotides are TGCGCCAGCAGCCGACTAGCGGGGACCGACACCCTCTGGAATGAGCAGTTCTTC.

The chain employs TRBV28 and TRBJ1-2; TRBD1 aligns across 7 bases. The trim removed 2 bases at V and 4 bases at J, leaving 7 bases unmatched. The length of the CDR3 is 15 residues. Germline CDR1 and CDR2: MDHEN and SYDVKM. The CDR3 sequence is CASSLSLTGTYGYTF. The DNA of the CDR3 is TGTGCCAGCAGTTTAAGCCTGACAGGGACCTATGGCTACACCTTC.

This clone has more than one count but fewer than ten. The chain links TRBV30 to TRBJ1-5; 9 nucleotides align to TRBD1. The length of the CDR3 is 13 residues. Germline V gene data show CDR1 as GTSNPN and CDR2 as SVGIG (reference sequence). The V gene end was trimmed by 3 bases and the J gene end by 6 bases; junction bases not matched to a gene: 3. DNA of the CDR3: TGTGCCTGGAGGGGGACAGGGTCTCAGCCCCAGCATTTT. Protein: CAWRGTGSQPQHF.

This clone was detected a few times. V usage is TRBV19 and J usage is TRBJ2-1; 7 bases are a match to TRBD2. The germline CDR1 and CDR2 sequences are LNHDA and SQIVND (reference sequence). The CDR3 has 16 residues. V was pared by 3 bases and J by 5 bases, with 10 bases of the junction left unmatched. CDR3 in amino acids: CASSIGTGGLNNEQFF. The CDR3 DNA sequence: TGTGCCAGTAGTATTGGAACGGGAGGCCTCAACAATGAGCAGTTCTTC.

In regard to this clone: The same CDR3 is also encoded by other DNA sequences in this sample. The J gene is TRBJ2-5, the V gene TRBV30, with 7 positions matching TRBD2. The CDR3 spans 15 residues. V was pared by 4 bases and J by 0 bases, with 8 bases of the junction left unmatched. Germline-derived CDR1 and CDR2 are GTSNPN and SVGIG (reference sequence). The CDR3 DNA sequence: TGTGCCTGGAAGGTGGGCGGGAGTTACCAAGAGACCCAGTACTTC. Translating gives CAWKVGGSYQETQYF. The variable domain in full, with the rest retrieved from reference TRBV30 and TRBJ2-5, is SQTIHQWPATLVQPVGSPLSLECTVEGTSNPNLYWYRQAAGRGLQLLFYSVGIGQISSEVPQNLSASRPQDRQFILSSKKLLLSDSGFYLCAWKVGGSYQETQYFGPGTRLLVL.

V usage is TRBV10-1 and J usage is TRBJ2-4; 7 nucleotides line up with TRBD1. From germline, CDR1 is WNHNN and CDR2 SYGVQD (reference sequence). CDR3 length equals 20 residues. The junction had 14 bases not matched to a gene; V was cut back by 0 bases and J by 0 bases. The CDR3 here is CASSESLYLREGAAKNIQYF. The CDR3 DNA sequence: TGCGCCAGCAGTGAGTCCCTCTACTTGCGTGAGGGGGCAGCCAAAAACATTCAGTACTTC.

This chain links TRBV4-3 with TRBJ1-1, with D possibly matching TRBD1 (6 bases). The CDR3 is 18 amino acids. The V and J ends lost 3 bases and 3 bases respectively, with 23 bases between them. Germline V gene data show CDR1 as LGHNA and CDR2 as YSLEER. The CDR3 DNA sequence: TGCGCCAGCAGCCACCCTACCGCGGGGGGCTTAAAGGACACTGAAGCTTTCTTT. Its translation: CASSHPTAGGLKDTEAFF.

The chain recombines TRBV18 with TRBJ1-4; D unclear. Germline CDR1 and CDR2: KGHSH and LQKENI. This CDR3 contains 15 residues. Trimming left V 2 bases short and J 4 bases short, with 11 bases between. The CDR3 DNA is TGTGCCAGCTCACCAGAGGGCCACATTAATGAAAAACTGTTTTTT. This sequence encodes CASSPEGHINEKLFF.

The genes are TRBV29-1 and TRBJ2-1, with 7 positions matching TRBD2. CDR3 length: 16 residues. Germline CDR1 SQVTM, CDR2 ANQGSEA. V was clipped by 0 bases and J by 1 base; unmatched bases: 6. The CDR3 coding sequence is TGCAGCGTTGAAGATCCGGGAGGTCGGTCCTACAATGAGCAGTTCTTC. As protein: CSVEDPGGRSYNEQFF.

The chain joins TRBV5-4 to TRBJ2-2, with D possibly matching TRBD1 (5 bases). Germline V gene lookup returns CDR1 SGHNT and CDR2 YYREEE (reference sequence). The CDR3 spans 15 residues. Trimming pared 4 bases from V and 2 bases from J, leaving 12 bases between. Here the CDR3 reads CASSPGHLNTGELFF. The CDR3, as DNA: TGTGCCAGCAGCCCCGGACACCTCAACACCGGGGAGCTGTTTTTT. Supplemented by reference TRBV5-4 and TRBJ2-2, the full variable domain reads ETGVTQSPTHLIKTRGQQVTLRCSSQSGHNTVSWYQQALGQGPQFIFQYYREEENGRGNFPPRFSGLQFPNYSSELNVNALELDDSALYLCASSPGHLNTGELFFGEGSRLTVL.

Regarding this clone: An end of the junction differs from the germline gene, which may be a read error. Other DNA sequences in the same sample also yield this CDR3. V gene TRBV5-1 combines with J gene TRBJ2-3, with 7 bases matching TRBD1. The CDR3 runs 14 residues. From germline, CDR1 is SGHRS and CDR2 YFSETQ. CDR3 DNA sequence: TGCGCCAGCAGCTTGGACAGGGGCACGGATACGCAGTATTTT. Its protein is CASSLDRGTDTQYF.

The chain has TRBV11-2 and TRBJ2-7; 8 positions match TRBD2. Germline CDR1 SGHAT, CDR2 FQNNGV. This CDR3 is built from 13 residues. V dropped 5 bases and J dropped 4; count of bases not matched to a gene: 4. This CDR3 is CASSPGRGYEQYF. The CDR3 nucleotides read TGTGCCAGCAGCCCCGGGAGGGGGTACGAGCAGTACTTC.

The chain couples TRBV4-3 to TRBJ1-2; no reliable D call. V was cut by 1 base and J by 0 bases, with 12 bases left in between. Germline-derived CDR1 and CDR2 are LGHNA and YSLEER. The CDR3 consists of 16 residues. CDR3 in amino acids: CASSQGAGSANYGYTF. The CDR3, as DNA: TGCGCCAGCAGCCAAGGCGCGGGGTCAGCTAACTATGGCTACACCTTC.

The chain combines TRBV5-4 with TRBJ2-7, with TRBD2 as a possible D gene (5 bases). The V end lost 0 bases, the J end lost 7 bases, and 20 bases lay between the germline ends. Germline CDR1 and CDR2: SGHNT and YYREEE (reference sequence). This CDR3 region has 16 residues. CDR3 in DNA: TGTGCCAGCAGCTTGGCCTTGAGGACTCCTCTCCCGGAGCAGTACTTC. Its protein product is CASSLALRTPLPEQYF.

The rearrangement uses TRBV7-9 and TRBJ2-6, with a possible D match to TRBD1 (6 bases). CDR3 length equals 16 residues. Germline CDR1 SEHNR, CDR2 FQNEAQ (reference sequence). Trimming pared 7 bases from V and 0 bases from J, leaving 13 bases between. The DNA of the CDR3 is TGTGCCAGCAACTATCAGGGGAGCTCTGGGGCCAACGTCCTGACTTTC. Its translation: CASNYQGSSGANVLTF.

This clone was seen a few times. The chain joins TRBV7-2 to TRBJ1-6, with a possible D match to TRBD1 (6 bases). The CDR3 runs 13 residues. Germline CDR1 and CDR2: SGHTA and FQGNSA. V gave up 4 bases and J gave up 7 bases, with 8 bases separating them. CDR3 residues: CASSSTGNSPLHF. The CDR3 DNA sequence: TGTGCCAGCAGCTCTACAGGGAATTCACCCCTCCACTTT.

The chain combines TRBV11-2 with TRBJ2-3, with 11 positions matching TRBD2. The CDR3 runs 16 residues. Germline trimming cut 3 bases from V and 0 bases from J; bases unmatched to any gene: 2. CDR1 and CDR2 from the germline V gene are SGHAT and FQNNGV. The CDR3 spells CASSFLAGGSTDTQYF. As DNA, the CDR3 is TGTGCCAGCAGCTTCTTAGCGGGAGGGAGCACAGATACGCAGTATTTT.

V usage is TRBV28 and J usage is TRBJ1-2, with D hard to call. The CDR3 has 12 residues. Trimming stripped 5 bases from V and 0 bases from J, with 4 bases between. Germline CDR1 is MDHEN and CDR2 is SYDVKM. This chain's CDR3 is CASSTTNYGYTF. Written as DNA, the CDR3 is TGTGCCAGCAGTACAACTAACTATGGCTACACCTTC.

The chain recombines TRBV19 with TRBJ1-1; unclear D gene. Trimming removed 3 bases at V and 10 bases at J, with 12 bases between. Germline V gene sequence: CDR1 LNHDA, CDR2 SQIVND (reference sequence). The CDR3 is made up of 12 amino acids. CDR3 amino acids: CASSIARNGAFF. For the CDR3, the DNA is TGTGCCAGTAGTATCGCCAGGAATGGAGCTTTCTTT.

J is TRBJ2-1 and V is TRBV30; TRBD2 might be the D (6 bases). The CDR3 is 13 residues long. CDR1 is GTSNPN, CDR2 SVGIG, per germline (reference sequence). V dropped 8 bases and J dropped 0 bases, with 11 bases sitting between them. CDR3 coding DNA: TGTGCCCGTAGCGGCAGCTCCTACAATGAGCAGTTCTTC. Encoded protein: CARSGSSYNEQFF.

The rearrangement links TRBV6-5 to TRBJ2-7; 9 nucleotides agree with TRBD1. Germline loops: CDR1 MNHEY, CDR2 SVGAGI. This CDR3 comprises 15 residues. The trim removed 6 bases at V and 4 bases at J, leaving 10 bases unmatched. Written as DNA, the CDR3 is TGTGCCAGCAGCTCCGACGGGACAGGGAGTTACGAGCAGTACTTC. Its translation is CASSSDGTGSYEQYF.

The chain recombines TRBV27 with TRBJ2-1, with 8 bases lining up with TRBD1. The CDR3 has 18 amino acids. Germline loops: CDR1 MNHEY, CDR2 SMNVEV (reference sequence). After removal of 5 bases from V and 4 bases from J, the junction contained 16 bases not matched to a gene. The CDR3 DNA reads TGTGCCAGCAGTCCCTTCCTTTCCGGGACAGGTCCTTACAATGAGCAGTTCTTC. Amino acid sequence: CASSPFLSGTGPYNEQFF.